The subject of this entry is one T cell receptor (beta chain). The antigen it recognizes is unknown. Base qualities are not at hand, and no much larger clone is one base apart. The library was built by means of the immunoSEQ multiplex PCR assay. A mixture of 60 forward primers for TCR Vbeta segments and 13 reverse primers for TCR Jbeta segments was used in the multiplex PCR. The CDR3 region of rearranged TCR beta genes was amplified from genomic DNA with a multiplex PCR assay. On the Illumina HiSeq System, the amplified TCR beta libraries were sequenced as 87-base-pair reads. As for how the authors treated the data: In a later analysis, tens of millions of unique TCR beta chains were counted across the 650 to 700 repertoires, and roughly 9.9 million of these chains were shared by at least two donors. Raw reads were error-corrected and collapsed into unique sequences by a nearest-neighbor algorithm in which closely related sequences were merged to remove PCR and sequencing errors. Alignment of CDR3 sequences to IMGT reference sequences was used to assign V, D and J gene segments. For a sequence to be retained, a match of at least six nucleotides was required to both a V gene segment and a J gene segment. A rearrangement was called productive if the CDR3 had no stop codons and remained in frame with V and J, and every other rearrangement was called non-productive. Following IMGT convention, CDR3 was defined as the stretch from the second conserved V-encoded cysteine up to the conserved J-encoded phenylalanine. In an earlier analysis of roughly 610 of the donors, sequences lacking an unambiguous match to a single V gene segment were excluded. An earlier analysis of a few hundred of the donors classified V segments as functional when productive rearrangements were above 56.7% and as segregating when the standard deviation between donors was above 5%. A statistical classification framework was developed to diagnose cytomegalovirus status using the catalog of TCR beta chain sequences. In a later analysis, TCR nucleotide sequences were compared against IMGT/GENE-DB human TR gene sequences so that V and J genes could be assigned. Using the TCRdist pipeline, a later analysis assigned CDR3 sequences along with most-parsimonious VDJ recombination scenarios. In a later analysis, each TCR beta chain was defined by its CDR3 amino acid sequence together with its V-gene family, and reads without a unique V-gene family were excluded. A later analysis removed several hundred highly shared, low-generation-probability nucleotide sequences to deal with suspected cross-contamination and a sequencing artifact. In a later analysis, a clonal expansion index for each public chain was calculated from normalized within-repertoire ranks of inferred template counts. In a later analysis, generation probabilities were computed with a VDJ recombination model fitted to out-of-frame rearrangements, and the resulting probabilities were checked against IGoR. Hypergeometric tests were used in a later analysis to score TCR-TCR, TCR-HLA and TCR-CMV co-occurrence, with a repertoire-size bias correction applied to the TCR pairs. A later analysis estimated false discovery rates by permuting HLA or CMV assignments 20 times. A later analysis grouped co-occurring TCRs with DBSCAN, adding TCRdist sequence similarity when clustering within HLA-allele-positive subsets. Co-occurrence clustering excluded repertoires with fewer than 30,000 or more than 120,000 public chains, plus five with anomalous nucleotide sharing. TCRdb stores this immuneACCESS table with in-frame sequences only. Part of the clones is absent; in the studies checked, under half of the shortfall reflects unresolved V genes, and no reason is known for the rest. V and J calls and clone size are copied from that table; D and trimming were computed from the DNA. The sample profile shows some 250,000 clones; roughly 82% of them were found once. The top ten hold 4.5% to 6% of the sample.

The data stem from a study of cytomegalovirus exposure and HLA in healthy donors (dated by TCRdb to the late 2010s). Turning to the overall study: In an earlier analysis of 450 to 750 of the donors, roughly 300 Gb of sequence data and some 100 million unique TCR beta sequences from about 179 million T cells were reported. Typing coverage differed by locus: A, B, C, DRB1 and DQB1 were typed in about 620-630 donors, DQA1 in roughly 500, DPA1 in 600 to 610, and DPB1 in approximately 450. Genome-wide SNP genotypes for about three fifths of the 666 donors were used in a later genetic analysis, which treated that subset as a discovery cohort. Donor age, sex, ethnicity and CMV serostatus were compiled alongside the repertoire data. HLA typing included class I and class II loci at four-digit resolution. The study was designed to test whether signatures of past pathogen exposure could be identified by cataloging public T cell receptors. In the later analysis, no new phenotypic data were used to find candidate immune exposures; instead, reliance was placed on TCR beta sequences and their occurrence across donors. Because of strong linkage in the cohort, roughly five DR-DQ haplotypes were treated as single units for association and clustering. To predict cytomegalovirus infection status, the study combined high-throughput TCR immunosequencing, statistical association of individual TCRs with disease status, and machine learning. Of the 300 to 450 genotyped donors, approximately 82% fell in the genetic ancestry cluster associated with self-reported Caucasian donors. Every repertoire in the discovery cohort had been generated on one and the same sequencing platform. The T cell repertoires of about 700 subjects were profiled by immunosequencing and related to cytomegalovirus serostatus. Besides the first cohort of around 670 subjects, a separate validation cohort made up of 120 or so different subjects was used. A later analysis re-analyzed previously published TCR beta repertoires from 600 to 850 donors and added high-resolution HLA genotyping to study TCR occurrence patterns. An earlier analysis of around 580 of the donors used high-throughput TCR beta sequencing to judge whether each TCR beta V gene segment behaved as functional or pseudogenic. Among 300 to 450 genotyped donors of the cohort, an average of about 240,000 unique TCR beta nucleotide sequences were sequenced per donor, around 18% of them non-productive. An early release covering roughly 640 HLA-typed donors comprised about 310 gigabases of sequencing data and around 80 million unique TCR sequences.

On the study overall, not on this receptor specifically: Because HLA typing was unavailable for some donors at each locus, only the typed subset was used in association tests. A few of the identified cytomegalovirus-associated TCR beta chains were confirmed in vitro to be specific for cytomegalovirus antigens. In the study, some 160 TCR beta chains were listed as associated with cytomegalovirus. The classifier was reported to diagnose cytomegalovirus status with high specificity and sensitivity in both the original cohort and the validation cohort. Compared with equally common non-associated chains, HLA-associated TCR beta chains in a later analysis were more clonally expanded and had lower generation probabilities. In a later genetic analysis, fewer N-insertions in productive TCRs were reported among donors in an Asian-associated ancestry cluster than the roughly 670-donor mean. Correlated functional status among segregating V segments might reflect linkage disequilibrium, but an unknown experimental factor could not be ruled out. Assigning TCR associations to individual alleles was difficult when HLA alleles, especially DR and DQ, strongly co-occurred. In a later genetic analysis, a missense DCLRE1C variant was associated with V-gene and J-gene trimming of TCR beta chains, and the association was replicated in an independent cohort. A further reported finding was that TCR beta sequences accurately predicted the HLA-A and HLA-B alleles for most subjects in the first cohort. The only immune exposure information available for the cohort was CMV serostatus. In a later analysis, around 17,000 TCR beta sequences were associated with specific HLA alleles at a false discovery rate of 0.05. In an earlier analysis of some 550 of the donors, most TCR beta V segments were observed in productive rearrangements about 87% or about 30% of the time, broadly matching IMGT annotations. In a later analysis, most CMV-associated TCR beta chains were found to appear HLA-restricted, with HLA associations seemingly driven largely by CMV exposure. While some public TCRs were present in many individuals, most TCR sequences turned up only very rarely across donors. In a later analysis, the rate of TCR association differed among HLA loci, with DRB1 alleles having the most associated TCRs and HLA-C alleles having the fewest. Seventeen rarely observed V segments, including chromosome 9 orphons, were excluded from the earlier analysis of some 590 of the donors because counts were too low. Only TCR beta chains were sequenced in this cohort, and the absence of alpha or paired-chain data limited detectable features. The authors suggested that the approach could potentially be extended to other disease states and immunological phenotypes. Several of the top co-occurrence clusters appeared to be linked to parvovirus B19, influenza, CMV and Epstein-Barr virus, according to a later analysis. The presence/absence analyses assumed that sequencing depth was roughly uniform across donors, and that assumption may not be true. A group of highly shared sequence variants was considered likely to be a technical artifact of the sequencing pipeline.

The cohort comprised 670 or so healthy bone marrow donors. At the time of sampling, every cohort member was nominally healthy, though immune exposures that went unrecorded were likely present. The donor tested CMV seropositive and was one of the 289 seropositive cohort members. Each donor provided a peripheral blood sample, and peripheral blood mononuclear cells were used for TCR beta sequencing. The Qiagen DNeasy Blood Extraction Kit was used to extract genomic DNA from the blood cell samples. Input material: PBMCs. This clonotype was obtained from a woman between 40 and 55 years old in good health and CMV-seropositive.

The CDR3: CASSFAGGQETQYF. The sequenced DNA: TGTGCCAGCAGCTTTGCGGGAGGACAAGAGACCCAGTACTTC. This receptor chain uses TRBV5-4 and TRBJ2-5, with 8 central nucleotides matching TRBD2. The CDR3, cysteine through phenylalanine, is 14 amino acids long. Only the CDR3 region is kept as DNA, spanning 42 bases read in frame from base 1. V is trimmed back by 2 bases and J by 2 bases, and the junction contains 2 bases that no gene match accounts for. CDR1 and CDR2, looked up from the germline V gene (reference sequence), are SGHNT and YYREEE.